This record concerns one TCR beta chain sequence. This entry is derived from a study of blood T cell repertoires in COVID-19. Overall study: From T cells, B-cell-depleted T cells, or PBMCs came the material, which was cDNA or gDNA.

Participants, about 18 to 90 years old, spanned fewer than 30 US areas. Each participant's cohort was designated according to participant-reported clinical history. In germline, CDR1 is SGHDT, CDR2 YYEEEE. The CDR3 length is 17 residues. The V end lost 4 bases, the J end lost 1 base, and 18 bases lay between the germline ends. In the study's own analysis: Amplification of reference gene primers was used by the study to estimate nucleated cell counts. Repertoires were generated with immunoSEQ multiplex PCR, while TCRdb's copy carries only in-frame clones and drops some. The DNA gave D and trimming, while V, J and clone size come from that table. The repertoire consists of roughly 310,000 clones, with more than 90% occurring once and the leading ten covering around 2.5%.

Sequenced input: PBMCs or T cells enriched from blood (not recorded which). The TCR comes from a man aged 60-69 years who had recovered from COVID-19. The gene calls are TRBV5-6 and TRBJ1-5; no firm D call. CDR3 amino acids: CASSAGQEAFSNQPQHF. In DNA, the CDR3 is TGTGCCAGCAGCGCGGGTCAGGAGGCATTCAGCAATCAGCCCCAGCATTTT.